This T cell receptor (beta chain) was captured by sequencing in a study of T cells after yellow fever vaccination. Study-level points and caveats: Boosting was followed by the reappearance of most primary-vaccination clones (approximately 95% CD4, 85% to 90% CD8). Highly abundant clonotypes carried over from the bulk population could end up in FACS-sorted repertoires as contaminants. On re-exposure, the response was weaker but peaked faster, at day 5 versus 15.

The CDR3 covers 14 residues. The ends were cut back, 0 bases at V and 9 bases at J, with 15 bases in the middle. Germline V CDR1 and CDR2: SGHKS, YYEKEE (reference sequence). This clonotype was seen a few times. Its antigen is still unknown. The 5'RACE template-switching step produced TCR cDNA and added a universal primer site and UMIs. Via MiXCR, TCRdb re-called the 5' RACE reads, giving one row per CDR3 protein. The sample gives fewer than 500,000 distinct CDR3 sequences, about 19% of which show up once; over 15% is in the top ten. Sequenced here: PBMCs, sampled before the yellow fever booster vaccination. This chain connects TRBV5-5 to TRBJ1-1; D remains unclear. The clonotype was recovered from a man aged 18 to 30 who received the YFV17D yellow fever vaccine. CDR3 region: CASSLEGQAVQAFF. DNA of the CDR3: TGTGCCAGCAGCTTGGAAGGCCAGGCAGTTCAAGCTTTCTTT. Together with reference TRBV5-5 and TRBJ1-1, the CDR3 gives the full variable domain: DAGVTQSPTHLIKTRGQQVTLRCSPISGHKSVSWYQQVLGQGPQFIFQYYEKEERGRGNFPDRFSARQFPNYSSELNVNALLLGDSALYLCASSLEGQAVQAFFGQGTRLTVV.